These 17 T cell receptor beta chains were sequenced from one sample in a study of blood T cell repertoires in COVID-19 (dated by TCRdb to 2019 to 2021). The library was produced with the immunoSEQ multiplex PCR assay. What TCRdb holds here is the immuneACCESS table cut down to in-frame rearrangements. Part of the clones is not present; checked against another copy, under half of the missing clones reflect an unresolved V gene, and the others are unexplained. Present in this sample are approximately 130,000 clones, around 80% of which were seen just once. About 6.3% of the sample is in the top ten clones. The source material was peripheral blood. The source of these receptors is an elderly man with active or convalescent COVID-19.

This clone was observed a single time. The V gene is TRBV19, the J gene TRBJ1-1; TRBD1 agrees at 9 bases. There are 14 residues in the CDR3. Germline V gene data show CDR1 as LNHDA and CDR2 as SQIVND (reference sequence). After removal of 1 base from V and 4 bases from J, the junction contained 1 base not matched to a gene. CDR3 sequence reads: CASSIGQGGTEAFF. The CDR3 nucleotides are TGTGCCAGTAGTATAGGACAGGGGGGCACTGAAGCTTTCTTT.

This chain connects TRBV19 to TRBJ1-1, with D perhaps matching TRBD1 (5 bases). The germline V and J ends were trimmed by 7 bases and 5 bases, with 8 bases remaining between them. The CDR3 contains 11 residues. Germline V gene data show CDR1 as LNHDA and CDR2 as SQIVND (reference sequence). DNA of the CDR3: TGTGCCAGTATAAGGGGTACTGAAGCTTTCTTT. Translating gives CASIRGTEAFF.

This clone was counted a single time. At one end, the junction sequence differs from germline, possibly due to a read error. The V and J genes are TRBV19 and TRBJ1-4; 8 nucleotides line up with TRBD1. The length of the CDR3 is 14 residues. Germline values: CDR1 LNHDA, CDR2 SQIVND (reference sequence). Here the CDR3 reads CATRQGTTNEKLFF. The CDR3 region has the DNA TGTGCCACCCGACAGGGGACAACAAATGAAAAACTGTTTTTT.

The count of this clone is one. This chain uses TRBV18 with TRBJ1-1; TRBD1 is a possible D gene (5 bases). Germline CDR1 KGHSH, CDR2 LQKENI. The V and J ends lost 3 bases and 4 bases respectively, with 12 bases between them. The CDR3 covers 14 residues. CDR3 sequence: CASSPQGGGTEAFF. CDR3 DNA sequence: TGTGCCAGCTCACCCCAGGGAGGCGGCACTGAAGCTTTCTTT. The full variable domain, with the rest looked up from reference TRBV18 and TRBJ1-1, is NAGVMQNPRHLVRRRGQEARLRCSPMKGHSHVYWYRQLPEEGLKFMVYLQKENIIDESGMPKERFSAEFPKEGPSILRIQQVVRGDSAAYFCASSPQGGGTEAFFGQGTRLTVV.

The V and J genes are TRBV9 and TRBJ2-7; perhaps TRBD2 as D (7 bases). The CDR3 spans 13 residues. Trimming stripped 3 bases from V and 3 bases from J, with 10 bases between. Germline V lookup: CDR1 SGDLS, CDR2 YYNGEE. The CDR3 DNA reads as TGTGCCAGCAGCGAAGGGGGGGTCTACGAGCAGTACTTC. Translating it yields CASSEGGVYEQYF.

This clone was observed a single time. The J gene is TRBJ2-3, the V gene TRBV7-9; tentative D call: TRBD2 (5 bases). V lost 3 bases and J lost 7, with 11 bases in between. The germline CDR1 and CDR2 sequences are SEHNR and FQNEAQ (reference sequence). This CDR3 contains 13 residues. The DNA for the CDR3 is TGTGCCAGCAGCTTCCTCGGGGAAAATACGCAGTATTTT. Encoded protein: CASSFLGENTQYF.

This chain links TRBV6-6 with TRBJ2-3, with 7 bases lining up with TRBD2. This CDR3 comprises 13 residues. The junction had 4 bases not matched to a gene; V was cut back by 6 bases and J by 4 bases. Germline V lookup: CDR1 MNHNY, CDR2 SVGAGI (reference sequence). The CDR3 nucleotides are TGTGCCAGCAGCTACGCGGGGGCAGATACGCAGTATTTT. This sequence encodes CASSYAGADTQYF.

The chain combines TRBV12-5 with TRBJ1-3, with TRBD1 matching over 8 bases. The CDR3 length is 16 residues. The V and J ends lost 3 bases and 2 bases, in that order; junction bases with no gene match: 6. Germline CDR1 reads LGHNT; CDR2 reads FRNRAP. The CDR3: CASGFPQQGAGNTIYF. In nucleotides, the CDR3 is TGTGCTAGTGGTTTCCCTCAACAGGGGGCTGGAAACACCATATATTTT.

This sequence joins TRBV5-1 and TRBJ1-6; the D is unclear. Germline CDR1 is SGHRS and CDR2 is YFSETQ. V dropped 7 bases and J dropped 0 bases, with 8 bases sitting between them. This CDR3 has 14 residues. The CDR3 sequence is CASRESSYNSPLHF. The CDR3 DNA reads TGCGCCAGCCGGGAGAGCTCCTATAATTCACCCCTCCACTTT.

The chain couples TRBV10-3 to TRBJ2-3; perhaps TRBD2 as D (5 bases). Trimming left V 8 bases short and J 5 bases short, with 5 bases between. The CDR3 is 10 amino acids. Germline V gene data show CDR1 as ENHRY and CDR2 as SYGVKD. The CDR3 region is CAIGGDTQYF. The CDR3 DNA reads TGTGCCATCGGAGGAGATACGCAGTATTTT.

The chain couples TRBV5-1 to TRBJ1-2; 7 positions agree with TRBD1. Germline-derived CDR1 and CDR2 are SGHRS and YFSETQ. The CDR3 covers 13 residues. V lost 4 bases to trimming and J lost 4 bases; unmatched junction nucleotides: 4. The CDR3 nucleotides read TGCGCCAGCAGCGAACAGGGGAGCTATGGCTACACCTTC. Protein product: CASSEQGSYGYTF.

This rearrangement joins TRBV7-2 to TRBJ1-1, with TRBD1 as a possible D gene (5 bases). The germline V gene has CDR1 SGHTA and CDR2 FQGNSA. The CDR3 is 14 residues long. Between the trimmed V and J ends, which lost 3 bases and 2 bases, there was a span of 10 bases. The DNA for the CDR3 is TGTGCCAGCAGCTTTGGCAGGGCAAACACTGAAGCTTTCTTT. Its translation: CASSFGRANTEAFF.

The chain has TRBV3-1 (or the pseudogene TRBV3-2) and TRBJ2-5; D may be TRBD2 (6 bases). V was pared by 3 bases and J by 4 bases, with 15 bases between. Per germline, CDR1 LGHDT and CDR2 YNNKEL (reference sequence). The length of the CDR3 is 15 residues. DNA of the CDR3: TGTGCCAGCAGCCAGGGGGGTCCCCCAGGAGAGACCCAGTACTTC. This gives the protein CASSQGGPPGETQYF.

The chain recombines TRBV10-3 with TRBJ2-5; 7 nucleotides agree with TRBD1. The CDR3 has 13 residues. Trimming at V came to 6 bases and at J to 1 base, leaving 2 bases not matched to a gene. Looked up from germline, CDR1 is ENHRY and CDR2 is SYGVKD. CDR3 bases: TGTGCCATCAGCAGGACAGGCCAAGAGACCCAGTACTTC. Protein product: CAISRTGQETQYF.

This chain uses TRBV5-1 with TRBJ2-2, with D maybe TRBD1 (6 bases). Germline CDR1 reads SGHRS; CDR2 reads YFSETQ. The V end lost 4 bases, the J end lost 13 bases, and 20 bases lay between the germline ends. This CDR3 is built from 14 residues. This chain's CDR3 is CASSHEQGTSSLFF. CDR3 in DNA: TGCGCCAGCAGCCACGAACAAGGGACATCTTCGCTGTTTTTT.

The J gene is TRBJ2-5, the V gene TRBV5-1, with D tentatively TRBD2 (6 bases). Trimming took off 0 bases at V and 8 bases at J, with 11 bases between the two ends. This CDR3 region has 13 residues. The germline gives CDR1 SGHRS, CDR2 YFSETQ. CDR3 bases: TGCGCCAGCAGCTTGGGTCGGGGGAAAACCCAGTACTTC. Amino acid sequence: CASSLGRGKTQYF.

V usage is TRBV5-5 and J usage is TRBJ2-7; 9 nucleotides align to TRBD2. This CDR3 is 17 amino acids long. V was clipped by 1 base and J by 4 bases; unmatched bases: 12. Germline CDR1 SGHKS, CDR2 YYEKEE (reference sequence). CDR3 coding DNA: TGTGCCAGCAGCTTGACGTACCTTAGCGGGGGCCGATACGAGCAGTACTTC. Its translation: CASSLTYLSGGRYEQYF.